These T cell receptor beta chains were read from a single sample in a study of blood T cell repertoires in COVID-19. Generated by immunoSEQ multiplex PCR, the TCRdb table keeps only in-frame clones and is missing some. In the table there are 65,000 to 90,000 clones, approximately 80% of which are singletons. Sequencing was performed on peripheral blood. The source of these receptors is a man at least 80 years old with active or convalescent COVID-19. Both conserved end residues are part of each CDR3. Clone size is stated in some rows and not others, as once, few, many or a class when expanded.

V gene,J gene,clone size,CDR3 protein
TRBV4-1,TRBJ2-2,-,CASSHPGQGVTAGELFF
TRBV18,TRBJ1-1,-,CASSVQGSNTEAFF
TRBV12-3/TRBV12-4,TRBJ1-1,-,CASSFLPAEAFF
TRBV19,TRBJ2-1,-,CASSPGQAGNEQFF
TRBV5-6,TRBJ1-5,once,CASSHRTSSNQPQHF
TRBV28,TRBJ2-3,few,CASSSGATDTQYF
TRBV6-5,TRBJ1-5,-,CASSYKGTATQHF
TRBV19,TRBJ1-3,-,CASQGGSGNTIYF
TRBV11-3,TRBJ2-1,-,CASSPEAAYNEQFF
TRBV28,TRBJ1-1,-,CAGGGGTEAFF
TRBV15,TRBJ2-3,-,CATSGRAVLSTDTQYF
TRBV30,TRBJ2-7,-,CAWGGRGVGSYEQYF
TRBV28,TRBJ2-7,-,CASSSPGLKQYF
TRBV18,TRBJ2-2,-,CASSPPGLAGELFF
TRBV19,TRBJ1-2,-,CASSILTDTSGYTF
TRBV4-3,TRBJ2-3,-,CASSQETHGTDTQYF
TRBV6-2/TRBV6-3,TRBJ1-5,-,CASSYSQGRPQHF
TRBV2,TRBJ2-7,-,CASNLQGEQYF
TRBV5-6,TRBJ2-3,-,CASSLATGVADTQYF
TRBV3-1/TRBV3-2,TRBJ1-1,-,CASSQAAVNTEAFF
TRBV28,TRBJ2-6,-,CASSLGGIAGANVLTF
TRBV6-2/TRBV6-3,TRBJ2-7,-,CASSVGLAGGRSYEQYF
TRBV27,TRBJ1-6,-,CASSLGQGRSYNSPLHF
TRBV19,TRBJ1-5,-,CASSARQGGDQPQHF
TRBV2,TRBJ2-3,-,CASSEPLGTDTQYF
TRBV30,TRBJ2-1,few,CAWSGRQGAYNEQFF
TRBV6-5,TRBJ2-1,-,CASQWREGADEQFF
TRBV9,TRBJ2-2,-,CASSVALTSDNTGELFF
TRBV6-2/TRBV6-3,TRBJ2-1,-,CASSHDRNEQFF
TRBV6-6,TRBJ1-5,few,CASSPYFNQPQHF
TRBV28,TRBJ1-6,few,CASSRPGSPLHF